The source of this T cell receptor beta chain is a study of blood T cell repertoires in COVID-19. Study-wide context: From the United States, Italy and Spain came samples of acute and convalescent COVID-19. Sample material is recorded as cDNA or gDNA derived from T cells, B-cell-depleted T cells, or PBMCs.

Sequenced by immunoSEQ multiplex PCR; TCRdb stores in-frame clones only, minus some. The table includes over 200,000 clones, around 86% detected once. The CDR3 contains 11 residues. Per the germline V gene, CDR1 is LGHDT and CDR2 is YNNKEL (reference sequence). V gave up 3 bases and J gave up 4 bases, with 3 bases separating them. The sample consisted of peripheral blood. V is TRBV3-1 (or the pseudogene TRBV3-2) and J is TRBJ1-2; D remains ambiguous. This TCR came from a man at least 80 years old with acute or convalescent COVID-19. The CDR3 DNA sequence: TGTGCCAGCAGCCACTCCTATGGCTACACCTTC. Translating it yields CASSHSYGYTF.